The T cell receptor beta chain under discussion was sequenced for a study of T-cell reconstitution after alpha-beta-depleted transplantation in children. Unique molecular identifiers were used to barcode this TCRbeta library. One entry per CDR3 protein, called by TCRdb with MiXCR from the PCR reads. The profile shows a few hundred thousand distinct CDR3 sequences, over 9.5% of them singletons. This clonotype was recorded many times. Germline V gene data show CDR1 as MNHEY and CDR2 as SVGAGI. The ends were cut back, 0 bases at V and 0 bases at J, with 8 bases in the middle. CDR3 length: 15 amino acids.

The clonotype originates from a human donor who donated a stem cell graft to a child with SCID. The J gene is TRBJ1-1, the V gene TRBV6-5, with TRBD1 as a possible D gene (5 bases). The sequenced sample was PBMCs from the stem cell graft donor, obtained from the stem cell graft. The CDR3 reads CASSYSNRLNTEAFF. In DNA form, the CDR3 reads TGTGCCAGCAGTTACTCGAACAGGTTGAACACTGAAGCTTTCTTT.